One and the same sample provided the 5 T cell receptor beta chains below, sequenced in a study of read filtering for tumor transcriptome and immune sequencing. The library was built from roughly 400 ng RNA with molecular barcoded adaptors for alpha/delta and beta/gamma chains. TCRdb itself ran the reads through MiXCR, one entry per CDR3 protein. The sample has tens of thousands of distinct CDR3 sequences, 11% to 15% seen once. Sequencing was carried out using a population of CD138-negative cells sorted from bone marrow. The receptors shown here come from a donor over 35 with multiple myeloma.

By share of the sample, this clonotype is medium-sized (0.01 to 0.1%). V usage is TRBV10-2 and J usage is TRBJ2-1, with TRBD2 matching 7 bases. Trimming removed 6 bases from V and 8 bases from J; junction bases left unmatched: 4. The germline CDR1 and CDR2 sequences are WSHSY and SAAADI. The CDR3 contains 12 residues. The CDR3 loop is CASRDREDEQFF. DNA for the CDR3: TGCGCCAGCAGGGACCGGGAGGATGAGCAGTTCTTC.

This clonotype was seen repeatedly, ten times or more. The rearrangement joins TRBV30 to TRBJ2-3, with D unclear. The CDR3 is 14 amino acids. Germline CDR1 is GTSNPN and CDR2 is SVGIG (reference sequence). Trimming left V 1 base short and J 3 bases short, with 11 bases between. CDR3 nucleotide sequence: TGTGCCTGGAGTGAACCAACGTCTACAGATACGCAGTATTTT. This encodes CAWSEPTSTDTQYF.

This clonotype was detected ten times or more. The rearrangement links TRBV6-2 or TRBV6-3 to TRBJ2-3, with TRBD1 as a possible D gene (6 bases). V lost 7 bases, J lost 2 bases, and 13 bases lay in between. The CDR3 extends over 14 amino acids. The germline CDR1 and CDR2 sequences are MNHEY and SVGEGT. CDR3 coding DNA: TGTGCCAGCACCCACAGGGAGACCACAGATACGCAGTATTTT. This gives the protein CASTHRETTDTQYF.

This clonotype was counted many times. The CDR3 sequence is CASSLGVGMNTEAFF. In DNA, the CDR3 is TGTGCCAGCAGCTTAGGGGTAGGCATGAACACTGAAGCTTTCTTT. The rearrangement joins TRBV7-2 to TRBJ1-1; D gene unclear. Trimming stripped 1 base from V and 0 bases from J, with 9 bases between. The length of the CDR3 is 15 residues. From germline, CDR1 is SGHTA and CDR2 FQGNSA.

This clonotype was observed at least ten times. CDR3 loop: CAISALATTNTGELFF. Written as DNA, the CDR3 is TGTGCCATCAGTGCTCTGGCCACCACGAACACCGGGGAGCTGTTTTTT. This chain links TRBV10-3 with TRBJ2-2; no definite D call. CDR1 is ENHRY, CDR2 SYGVKD, per germline. The CDR3 has 16 residues. The V end lost 4 bases, the J end lost 0 bases, and 12 bases lay between the germline ends.